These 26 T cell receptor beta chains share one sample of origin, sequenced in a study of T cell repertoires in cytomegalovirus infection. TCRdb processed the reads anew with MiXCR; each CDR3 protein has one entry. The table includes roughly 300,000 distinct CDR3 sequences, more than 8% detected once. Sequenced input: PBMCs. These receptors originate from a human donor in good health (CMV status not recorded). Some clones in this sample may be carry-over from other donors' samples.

The CDR3 DNA is TGTGCCAGCAGCATTACCGGGACAGGAAAACCTTTCGCGAACACCGGGGAGCTGTTTTTT. It specifies CASSITGTGKPFANTGELFF. This rearrangement joins TRBV7-3 to TRBJ2-2; 8 nucleotides align to TRBD1. The CDR3 runs to 20 residues. The trim removed 5 bases at V and 0 bases at J, leaving 17 bases unmatched. Per germline, CDR1 SGHTA and CDR2 FQGTGA.

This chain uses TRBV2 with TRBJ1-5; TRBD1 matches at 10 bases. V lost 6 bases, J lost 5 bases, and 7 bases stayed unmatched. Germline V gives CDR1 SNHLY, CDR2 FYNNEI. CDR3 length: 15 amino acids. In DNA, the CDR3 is TGTGCCAGCAGCCGAGACAGGGGGCATGATCAGCCCCAGCATTTT. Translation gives CASSRDRGHDQPQHF.

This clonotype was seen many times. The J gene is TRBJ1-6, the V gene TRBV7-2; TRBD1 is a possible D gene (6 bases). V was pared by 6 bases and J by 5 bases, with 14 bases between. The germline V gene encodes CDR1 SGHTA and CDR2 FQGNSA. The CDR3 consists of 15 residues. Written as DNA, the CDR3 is TGTGCCAGCAGACCCCGGACAGCCGATAATTCACCCCTCCACTTT. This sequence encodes CASRPRTADNSPLHF.

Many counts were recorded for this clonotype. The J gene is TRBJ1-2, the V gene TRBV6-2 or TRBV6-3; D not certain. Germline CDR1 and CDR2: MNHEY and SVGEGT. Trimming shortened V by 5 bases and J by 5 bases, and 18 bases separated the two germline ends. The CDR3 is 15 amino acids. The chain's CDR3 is CASSPTSLRWYGYTF. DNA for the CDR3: TGTGCCAGCAGTCCGACATCCCTCAGATGGTATGGCTACACCTTC.

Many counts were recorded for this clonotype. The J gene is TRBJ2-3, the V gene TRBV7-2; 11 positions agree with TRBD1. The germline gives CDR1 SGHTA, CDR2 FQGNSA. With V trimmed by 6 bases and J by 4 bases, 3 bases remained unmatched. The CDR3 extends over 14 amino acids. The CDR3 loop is CASRRTGGPDTQYF. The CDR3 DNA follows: TGTGCCAGCAGGCGGACAGGGGGCCCAGATACGCAGTATTTT.

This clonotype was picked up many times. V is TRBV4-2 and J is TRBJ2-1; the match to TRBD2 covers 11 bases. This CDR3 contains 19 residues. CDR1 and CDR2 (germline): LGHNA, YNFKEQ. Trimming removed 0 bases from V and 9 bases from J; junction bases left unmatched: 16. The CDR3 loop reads CASSQDPLSGRAPGAEQFF. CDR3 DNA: TGTGCCAGCAGCCAAGACCCTCTTAGCGGGAGGGCCCCGGGGGCTGAGCAGTTCTTC.

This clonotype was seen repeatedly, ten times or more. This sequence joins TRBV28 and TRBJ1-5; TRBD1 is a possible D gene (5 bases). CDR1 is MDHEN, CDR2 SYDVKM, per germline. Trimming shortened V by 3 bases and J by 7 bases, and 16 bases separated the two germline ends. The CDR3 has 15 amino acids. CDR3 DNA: TGTGCCAGCAGTTTGAGGAGGGGAGGTGGGCAGCCCCAGCATTTT. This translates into CASSLRRGGGQPQHF.

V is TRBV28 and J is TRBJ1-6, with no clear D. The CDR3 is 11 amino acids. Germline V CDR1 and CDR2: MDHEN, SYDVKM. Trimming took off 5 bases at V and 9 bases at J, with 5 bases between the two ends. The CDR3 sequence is CASSVASPLHF. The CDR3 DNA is TGTGCCAGCAGTGTCGCTTCACCCCTCCACTTT.

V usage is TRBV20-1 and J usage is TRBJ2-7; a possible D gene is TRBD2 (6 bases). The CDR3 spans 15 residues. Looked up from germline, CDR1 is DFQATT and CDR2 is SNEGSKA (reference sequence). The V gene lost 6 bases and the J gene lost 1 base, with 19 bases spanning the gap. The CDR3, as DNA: TGCAGTGCCAAGTTGGGGGGAGTACAATCCTACGAGCAGTACTTC. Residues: CSAKLGGVQSYEQYF.

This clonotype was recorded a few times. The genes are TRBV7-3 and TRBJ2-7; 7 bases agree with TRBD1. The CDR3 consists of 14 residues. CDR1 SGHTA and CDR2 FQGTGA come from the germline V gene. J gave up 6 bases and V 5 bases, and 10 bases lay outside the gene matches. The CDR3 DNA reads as TGTGCCAGCAGCCCAACCCGACAGGGTGGCGAGCAGTACTTC. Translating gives CASSPTRQGGEQYF.

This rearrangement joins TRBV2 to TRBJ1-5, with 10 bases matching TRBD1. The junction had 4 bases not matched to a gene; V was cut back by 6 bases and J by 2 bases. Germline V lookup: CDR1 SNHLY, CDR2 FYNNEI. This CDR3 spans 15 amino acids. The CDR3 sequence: CASRRQGAGNQPQHF. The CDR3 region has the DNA TGTGCCAGCAGAAGACAGGGGGCGGGCAATCAGCCCCAGCATTTT.

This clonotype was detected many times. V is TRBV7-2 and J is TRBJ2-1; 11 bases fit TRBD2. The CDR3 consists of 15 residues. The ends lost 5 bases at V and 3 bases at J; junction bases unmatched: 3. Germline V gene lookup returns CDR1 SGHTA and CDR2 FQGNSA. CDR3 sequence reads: CASSSTSGGYNEQFF. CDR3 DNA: TGTGCCAGCAGCAGTACTAGCGGGGGCTACAATGAGCAGTTCTTC.

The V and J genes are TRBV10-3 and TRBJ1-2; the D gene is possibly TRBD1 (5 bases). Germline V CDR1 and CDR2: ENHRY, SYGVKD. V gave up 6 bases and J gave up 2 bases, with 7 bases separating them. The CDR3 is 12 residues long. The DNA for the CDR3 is TGTGCCATCAGACAGGCAAACTATGGCTACACCTTC. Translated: CAIRQANYGYTF.

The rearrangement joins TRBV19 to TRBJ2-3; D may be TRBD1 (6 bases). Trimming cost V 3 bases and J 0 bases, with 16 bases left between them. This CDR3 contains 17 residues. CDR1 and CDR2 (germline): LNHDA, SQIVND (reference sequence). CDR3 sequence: CASSILTPQGSTDTQYF. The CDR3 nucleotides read TGTGCCAGTAGTATCCTGACCCCTCAGGGGAGCACAGATACGCAGTATTTT.

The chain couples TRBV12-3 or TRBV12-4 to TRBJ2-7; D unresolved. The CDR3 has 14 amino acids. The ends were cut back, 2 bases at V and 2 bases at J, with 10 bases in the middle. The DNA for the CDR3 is TGTGCCAGCAGTTTAAAGATAGACACCTACGAGCAGTACTTC. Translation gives CASSLKIDTYEQYF.

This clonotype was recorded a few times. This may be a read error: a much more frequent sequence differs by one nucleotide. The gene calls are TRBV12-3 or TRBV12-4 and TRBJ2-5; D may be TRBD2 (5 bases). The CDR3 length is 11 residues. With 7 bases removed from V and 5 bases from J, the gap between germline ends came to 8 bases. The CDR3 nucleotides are TGTGCCAGCAACTCGGGGGAGACCCAGTACTTC. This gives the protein CASNSGETQYF.

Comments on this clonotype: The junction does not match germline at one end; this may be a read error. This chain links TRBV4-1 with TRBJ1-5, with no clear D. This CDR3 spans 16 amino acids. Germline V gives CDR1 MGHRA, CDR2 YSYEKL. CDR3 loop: CASSQDPQNSNQPQHF. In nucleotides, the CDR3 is TGTGCCAGCAGCCAAGATCCGCAGAATAGCAATCAGCCCCAGCATTTT.

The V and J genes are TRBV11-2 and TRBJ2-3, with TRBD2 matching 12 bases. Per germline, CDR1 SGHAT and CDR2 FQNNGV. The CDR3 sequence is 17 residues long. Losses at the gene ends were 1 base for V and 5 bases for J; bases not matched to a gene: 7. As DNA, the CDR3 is TGTGCCAGCAGCTTAGGCCGTCTAGCGGGGGGGCGAGATACGCAGTATTTT. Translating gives CASSLGRLAGGRDTQYF.

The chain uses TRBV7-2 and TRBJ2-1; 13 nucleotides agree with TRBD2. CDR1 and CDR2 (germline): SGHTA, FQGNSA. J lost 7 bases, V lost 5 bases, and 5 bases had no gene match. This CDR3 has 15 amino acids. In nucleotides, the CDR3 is TGTGCCAGCAGCCGTGGGACTAGCGGGGTAAATGAGCAGTTCTTC. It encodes CASSRGTSGVNEQFF.

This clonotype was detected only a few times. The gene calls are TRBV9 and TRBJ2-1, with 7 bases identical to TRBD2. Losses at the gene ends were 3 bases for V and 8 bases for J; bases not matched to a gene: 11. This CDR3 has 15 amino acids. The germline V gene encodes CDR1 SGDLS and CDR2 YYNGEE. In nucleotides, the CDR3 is TGTGCCAGCAGCGGGGGGGAGGGATTTAGGGATGAGCAGTTCTTC. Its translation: CASSGGEGFRDEQFF.

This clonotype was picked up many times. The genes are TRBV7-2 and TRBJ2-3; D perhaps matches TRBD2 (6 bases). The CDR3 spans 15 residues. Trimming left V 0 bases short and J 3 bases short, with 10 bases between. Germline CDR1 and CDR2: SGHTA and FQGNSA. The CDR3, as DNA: TGTGCCAGCAGCTTAGCGGGAGGAATGACAGATACGCAGTATTTT. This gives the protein CASSLAGGMTDTQYF.

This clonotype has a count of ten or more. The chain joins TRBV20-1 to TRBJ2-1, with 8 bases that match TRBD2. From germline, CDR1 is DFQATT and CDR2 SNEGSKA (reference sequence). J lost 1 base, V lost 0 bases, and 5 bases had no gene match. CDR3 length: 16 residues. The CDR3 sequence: CSARDLLAASYNEQFF. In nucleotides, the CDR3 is TGCAGTGCTAGAGATTTACTAGCGGCATCCTACAATGAGCAGTTCTTC.

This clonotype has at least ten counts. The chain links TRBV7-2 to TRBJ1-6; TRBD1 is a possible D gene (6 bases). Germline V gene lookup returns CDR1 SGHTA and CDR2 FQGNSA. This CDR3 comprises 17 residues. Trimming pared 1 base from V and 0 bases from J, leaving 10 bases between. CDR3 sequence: CASSLGRGSSYNSPLHF. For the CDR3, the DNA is TGTGCCAGCAGCTTAGGCAGGGGCAGCTCCTATAATTCACCCCTCCACTTT.

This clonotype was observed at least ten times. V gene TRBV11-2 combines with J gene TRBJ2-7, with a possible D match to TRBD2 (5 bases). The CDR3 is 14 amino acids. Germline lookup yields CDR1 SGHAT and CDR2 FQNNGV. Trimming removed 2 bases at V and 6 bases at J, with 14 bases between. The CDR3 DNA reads TGTGCCAGCAGCTTACCTCGGGATCGGGTCGAGCAGTACTTC. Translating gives CASSLPRDRVEQYF.

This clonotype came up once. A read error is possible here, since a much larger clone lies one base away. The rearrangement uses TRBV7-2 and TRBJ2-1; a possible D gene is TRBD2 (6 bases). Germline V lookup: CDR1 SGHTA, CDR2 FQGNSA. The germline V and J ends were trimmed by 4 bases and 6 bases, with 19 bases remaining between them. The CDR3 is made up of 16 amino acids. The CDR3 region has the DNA TGTGCCAGCAGCTCCCATCCGGCGGGACCATTCAATGAGCAGTTCTTC. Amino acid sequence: CASSSHPAGPFNEQFF.

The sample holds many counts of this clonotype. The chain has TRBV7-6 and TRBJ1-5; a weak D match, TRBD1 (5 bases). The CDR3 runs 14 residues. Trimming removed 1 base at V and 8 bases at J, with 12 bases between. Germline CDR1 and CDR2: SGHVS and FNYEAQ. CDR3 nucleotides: TGTGCCAGCAGCTTAGACCCAGGGTTGAAGCCCCAGCATTTT. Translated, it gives CASSLDPGLKPQHF.